This T cell receptor beta chain originates from a study of PD-1 blockade in classical Hodgkin lymphoma. Whole-study results and caveats: TCR diversity at baseline was reported to be reduced in newly diagnosed patients relative to healthy donors. Why repertoires differed is undefined; disease activity or prior therapy possibly contributed.

The CDR3 consists of 13 residues. CDR1 is SEHNR and CDR2 is FQNEAQ in the germline V gene (reference sequence). J lost 5 bases, V lost 5 bases, and 3 bases had no gene match. The assay was immunoSEQ multiplex PCR, and TCRdb's table has in-frame clones only and misses some. Altogether approximately 17,000 clones are present, around four fifths being singletons, with the ten largest covering 8% to 9%. A note on this clone: What it recognizes is unknown.

Time point of the sample: newly diagnosed, previously untreated cHL patient sample. PBMCs from patients with newly diagnosed, untreated classical Hodgkin lymphoma served as a comparison group for the relapsed/refractory trial patients. The V and J genes are TRBV7-9 and TRBJ2-5; 9 bases agree with TRBD2. This clonotype originated in a human donor with classical Hodgkin lymphoma. The sample consisted of peripheral blood mononuclear cells (PBMCs). The CDR3 DNA reads as TGTGCCAGCAGCCCCGGACTAGCGGAGACCCAGTACTTC. Amino acid sequence: CASSPGLAETQYF.